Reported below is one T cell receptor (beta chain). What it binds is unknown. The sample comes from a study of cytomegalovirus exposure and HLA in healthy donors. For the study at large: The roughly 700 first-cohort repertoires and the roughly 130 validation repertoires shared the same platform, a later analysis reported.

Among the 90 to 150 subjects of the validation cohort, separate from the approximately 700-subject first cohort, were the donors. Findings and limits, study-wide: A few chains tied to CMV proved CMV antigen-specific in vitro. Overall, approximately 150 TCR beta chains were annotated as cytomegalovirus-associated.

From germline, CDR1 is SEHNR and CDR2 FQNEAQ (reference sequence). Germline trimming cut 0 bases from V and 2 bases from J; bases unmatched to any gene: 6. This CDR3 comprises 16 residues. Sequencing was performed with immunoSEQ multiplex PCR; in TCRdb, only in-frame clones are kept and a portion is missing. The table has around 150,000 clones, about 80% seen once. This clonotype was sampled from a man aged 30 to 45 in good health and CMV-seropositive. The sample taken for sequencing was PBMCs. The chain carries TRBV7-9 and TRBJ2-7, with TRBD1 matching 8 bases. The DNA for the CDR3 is TGTGCCAGCAGCTTAGCCCAGGGGGCCCGCACCTACGAGCAGTACTTC. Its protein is CASSLAQGARTYEQYF.